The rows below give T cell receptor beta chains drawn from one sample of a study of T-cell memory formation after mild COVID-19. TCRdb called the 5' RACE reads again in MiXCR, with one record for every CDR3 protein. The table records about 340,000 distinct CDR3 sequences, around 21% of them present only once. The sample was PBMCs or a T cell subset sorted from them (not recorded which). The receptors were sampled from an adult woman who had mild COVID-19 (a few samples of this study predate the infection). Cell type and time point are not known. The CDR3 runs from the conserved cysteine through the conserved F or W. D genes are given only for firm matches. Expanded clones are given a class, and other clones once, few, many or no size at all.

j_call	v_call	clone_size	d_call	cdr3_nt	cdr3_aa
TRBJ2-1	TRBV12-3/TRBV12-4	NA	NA	TGTGCCAGCACCCCGGTAAACTCCTACGATGAGCAGTTCTTC	CASTPVNSYDEQFF
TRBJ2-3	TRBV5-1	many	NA	TGCGCCAGCAGCTTACATCTCGAGGGGATAACAGATACGCAGTATTTT	CASSLHLEGITDTQYF
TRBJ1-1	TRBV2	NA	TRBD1	TGTGCCAGCAGCCAGGAGGGGGCGAGGGGCACTGAAGCTTTCTTT	CASSQEGARGTEAFF
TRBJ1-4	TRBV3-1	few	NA	TGTGCCAGCAGCCAAGACTATACCCCGATTGAAAAACTGTTTTTT	CASSQDYTPIEKLFF
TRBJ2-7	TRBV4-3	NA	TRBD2	TGCGCCAGCAGCCCCATAGCGGGAGGCCGTTCTAGGCAGTACTTC	CASSPIAGGRSRQYF
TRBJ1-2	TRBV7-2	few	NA	TGTGCCAGCAGCTTGTCCCGCGGGGGTGGCTACACCTTC	CASSLSRGGGYTF
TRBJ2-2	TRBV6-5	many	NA	TGTGCCAGCAGTGAAGGACAGAACACCGGGGAGCTGTTTTTT	CASSEGQNTGELFF
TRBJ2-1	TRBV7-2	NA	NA	TGTGCCAGCAGCCCCCCCGCTTGGCGAGACTACAATGAGCAGTTCTTC	CASSPPAWRDYNEQFF
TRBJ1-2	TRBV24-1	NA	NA	TGTGCCACCAGTGACCGAGGACAGTTCGGGGGGTATGGCTACACCTTC	CATSDRGQFGGYGYTF
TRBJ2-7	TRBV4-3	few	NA	TGCGCCAGCAGCCAAGAGAGGGCCGGGTACGAGCAGTACTTC	CASSQERAGYEQYF
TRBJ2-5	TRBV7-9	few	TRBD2	TGTGCCAGCAGCTTTTTCTATAGCGGGGGACCACAAGAGACCCAGTACTTC	CASSFFYSGGPQETQYF
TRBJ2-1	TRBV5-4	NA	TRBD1	TGTGCCAGCAGACAGACAGGGAATGAGCAGTTCTTC	CASRQTGNEQFF
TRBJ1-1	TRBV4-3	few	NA	TGCGCCAGCAGCCAGGTCGGACGGGGATGGGACACTGAAGCTTTCTTT	CASSQVGRGWDTEAFF
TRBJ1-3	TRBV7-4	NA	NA	TGTGCCAGCAGCTGGGGCCGCGGGCAATCCGTCATGATCTCTGGAAACACCATATATTTT	CASSWGRGQSVMISGNTIYF
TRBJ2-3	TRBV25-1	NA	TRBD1	TGTGCCAGCAGTGAATCCCGGGACAGGGGGAACACAGATACGCAGTATTTT	CASSESRDRGNTDTQYF
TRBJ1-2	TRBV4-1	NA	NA	TGCGCCAGCAGCCATGATGACAGCTATGGCTACACCTTC	CASSHDDSYGYTF
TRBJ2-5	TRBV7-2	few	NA	TGTGCCAGCAGCGCCCGGGGCACCGGAAGGCAAGAGACCCAGTACTTC	CASSARGTGRQETQYF
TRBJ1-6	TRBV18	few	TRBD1	TGTGCCAGCTCAGCGAGGACAGGGGGATTATCACCCCTCCACTTT	CASSARTGGLSPLHF
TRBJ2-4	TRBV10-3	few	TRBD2	TGTGCCATCAGTGAGACCTTTAGCGGGAGCGGGTCCAAAAACATTCAGTACTTC	CAISETFSGSGSKNIQYF
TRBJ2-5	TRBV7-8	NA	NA	TGTGCCAGCAGCTCCGGGACGTTCCAAGAGACCCAGTACTTC	CASSSGTFQETQYF
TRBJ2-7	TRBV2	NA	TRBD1	TGTGCCAGCACCCGACAGGGCGAGCAGTACTTC	CASTRQGEQYF
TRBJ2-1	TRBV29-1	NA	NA	TGCAGCGTTGTGTTCCATGAGCAGTTCTTC	CSVVFHEQFF
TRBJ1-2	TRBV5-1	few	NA	TGCGCCAGCAGCTTGGACACCTATGGCTACACCTTC	CASSLDTYGYTF
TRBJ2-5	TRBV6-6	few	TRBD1	TGTGCCAGCAGTTATCTGGACAGGGCTCAAGAGACCCAGTACTTC	CASSYLDRAQETQYF
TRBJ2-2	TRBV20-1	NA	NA	TGCAGTGCTAGAGATCTAGACAGAGCTAACACCGGGGAGCTGTTTTTT	CSARDLDRANTGELFF
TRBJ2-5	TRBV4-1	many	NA	TGCGCCAGCAGCCAAGAGGGGGAGACCCAGTACTTC	CASSQEGETQYF
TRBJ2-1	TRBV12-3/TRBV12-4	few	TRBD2	TGTGCCAGCAGAGACTATTTGGGGACTAGCGGGGGAAACAATGAGCAGTTCTTC	CASRDYLGTSGGNNEQFF
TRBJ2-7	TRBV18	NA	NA	TGTGCCAGCTCACCGGTCGCGGCGTACGAGCAGTACTTC	CASSPVAAYEQYF
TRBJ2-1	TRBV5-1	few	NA	TGCGCCAGCAGCCCGTATCGGTTGGGCTCCTACAATGAGCAGTTCTTC	CASSPYRLGSYNEQFF
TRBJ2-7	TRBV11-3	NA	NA	TGTGCCAGCAGCTCGAAATACGGGTCCTACGAGCAGTACTTC	CASSSKYGSYEQYF
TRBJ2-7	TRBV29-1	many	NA	NA	CSVGDGSLKYF
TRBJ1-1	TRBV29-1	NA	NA	TGCAGCGTAGGCCCGCAGGGGTACACTGAAGCTTTCTTT	CSVGPQGYTEAFF
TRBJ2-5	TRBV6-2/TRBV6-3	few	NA	TGTGCCAGCAGTTTAGGAGCTGAGTTGGTTGGGGAGACCCAGTACTTC	CASSLGAELVGETQYF
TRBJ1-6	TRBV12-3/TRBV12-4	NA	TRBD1	TGTGCCAGCAGTTTGGGACAGACCCTAAATTCACCCCTCCACTTT	CASSLGQTLNSPLHF
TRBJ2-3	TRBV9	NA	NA	TGTGCCAGCAGCGGAGGTAACACAGATACGCAGTATTTT	CASSGGNTDTQYF
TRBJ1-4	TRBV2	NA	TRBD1	TGTGCCACTAGGACAGGGGTGGTGGAAAAACTGTTTTTT	CATRTGVVEKLFF
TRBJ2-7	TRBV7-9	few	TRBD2	TGTGCCAGCAGCCCGGGACTAGCGGGAGCAACCTACGAGCAGTACTTC	CASSPGLAGATYEQYF
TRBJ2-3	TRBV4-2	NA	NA	TGTGCCAGCAGCCAGGATTACGGGGCCCGCACAGATACGCAGTATTTT	CASSQDYGARTDTQYF
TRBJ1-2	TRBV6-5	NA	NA	TGTGCCAGCAGCCGTACCGGGACGTTCCCCCCTAGCTATGGCTACACCTTC	CASSRTGTFPPSYGYTF
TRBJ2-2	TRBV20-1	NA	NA	TGCAGTGCTAGGGGTAACACCGGGGAGCTGTTTTTT	CSARGNTGELFF
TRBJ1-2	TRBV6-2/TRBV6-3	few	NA	TGTGCCAGCAGTACCCTTCCGGCGATCGGAGGCTACACCTTC	CASSTLPAIGGYTF
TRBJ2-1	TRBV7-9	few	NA	TGTGCCAGCAGCACCGGGCCTAGTGATGAGCAGTTCTTC	CASSTGPSDEQFF